Given below is one T cell receptor beta chain in context. This CDR3 is 14 amino acids long. From germline, CDR1 is SGHRS and CDR2 YFSETQ. Trimming at V came to 3 bases and at J to 6 bases, leaving 7 bases not matched to a gene. This sample stems from a study of blood T cell repertoires in COVID-19. Whole-study context: The samples span acute and convalescent COVID-19 from the United States, Italy and Spain. The analysed material was cDNA or gDNA that came from T cells, B-cell-depleted T cells, or PBMCs.

In the authors' workflow: Estimation of nucleated cell counts was performed using reference gene primer amplification. Using immunoSEQ multiplex PCR, the repertoire was profiled, and TCRdb retains in-frame clones only, with some absent. That table is the source of V, J and clone size, and D and trimming were worked out from the DNA. The table lists around 200,000 clones, roughly nine tenths of them singletons. Source material: peripheral blood. This chain joins TRBV5-1 and TRBJ1-1; 8 bases fit TRBD1. This TCR was sampled from a man aged 40-49 years with acute or convalescent COVID-19. CDR3 DNA: TGCGCCAGCAGCTGGGGGGACAGGCCATCTGAAGCTTTCTTT. Residues: CASSWGDRPSEAFF.